The following is a T cell receptor beta chain sequence with its context. The CDR3 is 12 residues long. Germline V gives CDR1 MDHEN, CDR2 SYDVKM. The V end lost 3 bases, the J end lost 3 bases, and 4 bases lay between the germline ends. Primers for the PCR totalled 60 Vbeta and 13 Jbeta. Generated by immunoSEQ multiplex PCR, the TCRdb table keeps only in-frame clones and is missing some. This table has 140,000 to 150,000 clones, just under 70% appearing once. The sample originates from a study of cytomegalovirus exposure and HLA in healthy donors. The receptor comes from a man aged 55 to 70 in good health and CMV-seronegative. The chain recombines TRBV28 with TRBJ2-3, with D unclear. Sequencing was carried out using PBMCs. This chain's CDR3 is CASSFITDTQYF. Written as DNA, the CDR3 is TGTGCCAGCAGTTTCATTACAGATACGCAGTATTTT.